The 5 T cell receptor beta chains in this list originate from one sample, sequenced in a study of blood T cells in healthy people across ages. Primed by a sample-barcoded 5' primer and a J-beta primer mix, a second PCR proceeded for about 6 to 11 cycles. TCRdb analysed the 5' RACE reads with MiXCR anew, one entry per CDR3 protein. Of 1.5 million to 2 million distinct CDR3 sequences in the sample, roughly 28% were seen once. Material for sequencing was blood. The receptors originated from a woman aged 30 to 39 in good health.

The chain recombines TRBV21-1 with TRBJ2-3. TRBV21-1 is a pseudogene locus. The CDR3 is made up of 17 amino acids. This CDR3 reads CASSKVRREFETDTQYF. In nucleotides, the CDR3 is TGTGCCAGCAGCAAAGTTCGACGCGAGTTTGAGACAGATACGCAGTATTTT.

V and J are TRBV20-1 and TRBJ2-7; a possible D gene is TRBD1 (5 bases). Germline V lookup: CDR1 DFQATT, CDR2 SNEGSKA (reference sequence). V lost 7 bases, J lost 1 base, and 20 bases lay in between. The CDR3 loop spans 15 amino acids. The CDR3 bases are TGCAGTGTTAGCCCTGCCCGGCAGGGTTCCTACGAGCAGTACTTC. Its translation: CSVSPARQGSYEQYF.

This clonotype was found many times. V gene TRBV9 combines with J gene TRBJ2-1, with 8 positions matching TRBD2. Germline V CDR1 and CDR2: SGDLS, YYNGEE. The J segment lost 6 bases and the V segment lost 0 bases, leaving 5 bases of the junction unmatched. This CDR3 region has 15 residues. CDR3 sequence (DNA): TGTGCCAGCAGCGTAGGCGGGAGGAAAGGCAATGAGCAGTTCTTC. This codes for CASSVGGRKGNEQFF.

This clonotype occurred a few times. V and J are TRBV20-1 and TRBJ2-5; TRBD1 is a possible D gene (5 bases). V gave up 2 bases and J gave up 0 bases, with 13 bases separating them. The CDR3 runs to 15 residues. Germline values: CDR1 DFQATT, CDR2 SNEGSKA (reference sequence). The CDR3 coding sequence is TGCAGTGCTAGAAACCCACGACAGAACCAAGAGACCCAGTACTTC. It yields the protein CSARNPRQNQETQYF.

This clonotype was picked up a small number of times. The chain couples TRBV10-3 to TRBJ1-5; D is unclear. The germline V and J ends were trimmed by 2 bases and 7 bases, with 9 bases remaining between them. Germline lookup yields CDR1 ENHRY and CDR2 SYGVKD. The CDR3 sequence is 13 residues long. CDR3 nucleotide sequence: TGTGCCATCAGTGAGAGTGGGATCCAGCCCCAGCATTTT. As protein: CAISESGIQPQHF.